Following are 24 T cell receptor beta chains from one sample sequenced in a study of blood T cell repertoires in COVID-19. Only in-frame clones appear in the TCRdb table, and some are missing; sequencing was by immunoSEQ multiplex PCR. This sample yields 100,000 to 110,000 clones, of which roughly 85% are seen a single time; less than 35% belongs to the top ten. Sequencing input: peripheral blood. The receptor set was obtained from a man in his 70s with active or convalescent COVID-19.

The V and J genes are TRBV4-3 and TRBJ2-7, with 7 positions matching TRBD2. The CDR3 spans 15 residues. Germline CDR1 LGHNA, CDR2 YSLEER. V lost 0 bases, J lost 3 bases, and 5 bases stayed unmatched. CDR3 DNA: TGCGCCAGCAGCCAAGATGCGGGGGTCGGCTACGAGCAGTACTTC. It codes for CASSQDAGVGYEQYF.

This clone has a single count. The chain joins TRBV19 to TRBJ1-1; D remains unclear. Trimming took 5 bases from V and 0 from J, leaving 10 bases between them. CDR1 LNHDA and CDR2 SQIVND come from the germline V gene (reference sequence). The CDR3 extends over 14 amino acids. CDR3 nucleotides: TGTGCCAGTAGTGTCGACAACTTGAACACTGAAGCTTTCTTT. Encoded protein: CASSVDNLNTEAFF. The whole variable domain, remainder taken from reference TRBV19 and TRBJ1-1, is DGGITQSPKYLFRKEGQNVTLSCEQNLNHDAMYWYRQDPGQGLRLIYYSQIVNDFQKGDIAEGYSVSREKKESFPLTVTSAQKNPTAFYLCASSVDNLNTEAFFGQGTRLTVV.

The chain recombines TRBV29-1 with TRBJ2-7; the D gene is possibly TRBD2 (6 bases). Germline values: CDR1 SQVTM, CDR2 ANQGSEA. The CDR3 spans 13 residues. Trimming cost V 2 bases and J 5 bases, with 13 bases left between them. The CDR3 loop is CSVERGGPHEQYF. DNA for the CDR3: TGCAGCGTTGAACGTGGAGGGCCCCACGAGCAGTACTTC.

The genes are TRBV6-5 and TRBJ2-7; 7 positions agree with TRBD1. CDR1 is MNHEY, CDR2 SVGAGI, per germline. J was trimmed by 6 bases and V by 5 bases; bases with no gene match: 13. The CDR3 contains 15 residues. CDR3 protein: CASSRGQGSLFEQYF. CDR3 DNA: TGTGCCAGCAGTAGGGGGCAGGGGAGTTTATTCGAGCAGTACTTC.

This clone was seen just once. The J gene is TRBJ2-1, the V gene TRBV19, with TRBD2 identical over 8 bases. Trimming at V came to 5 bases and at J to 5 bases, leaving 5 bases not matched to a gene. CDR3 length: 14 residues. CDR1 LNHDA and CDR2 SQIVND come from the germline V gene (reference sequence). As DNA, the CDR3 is TGTGCCAGTAGTCTCGGGGGGGCCCACAATGAGCAGTTCTTC. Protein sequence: CASSLGGAHNEQFF.

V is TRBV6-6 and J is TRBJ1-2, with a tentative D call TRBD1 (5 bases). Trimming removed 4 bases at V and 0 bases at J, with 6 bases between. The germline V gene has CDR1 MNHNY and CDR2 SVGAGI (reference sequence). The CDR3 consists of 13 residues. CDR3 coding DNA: TGTGCCAGCAGTTCGGACACTAACTATGGCTACACCTTC. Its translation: CASSSDTNYGYTF.

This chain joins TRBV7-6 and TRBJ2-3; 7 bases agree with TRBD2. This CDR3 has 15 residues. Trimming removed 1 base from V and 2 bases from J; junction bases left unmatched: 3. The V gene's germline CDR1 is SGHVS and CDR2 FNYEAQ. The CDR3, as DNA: TGTGCCAGCAGCTTAGTCGGGGGGACCACAGATACGCAGTATTTT. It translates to CASSLVGGTTDTQYF.

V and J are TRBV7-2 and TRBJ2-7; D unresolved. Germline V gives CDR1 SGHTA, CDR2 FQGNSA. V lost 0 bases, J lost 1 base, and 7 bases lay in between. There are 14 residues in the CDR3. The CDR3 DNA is TGTGCCAGCAGCTTAGCCCCGGGTTCCTACGAGCAGTACTTC. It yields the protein CASSLAPGSYEQYF.

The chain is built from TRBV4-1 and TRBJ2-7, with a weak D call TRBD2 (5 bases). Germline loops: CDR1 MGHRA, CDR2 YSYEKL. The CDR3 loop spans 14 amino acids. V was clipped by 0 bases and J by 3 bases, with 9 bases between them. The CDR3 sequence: CASSQEPGNYEQYF. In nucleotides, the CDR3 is TGCGCCAGCAGCCAAGAGCCGGGAAACTACGAGCAGTACTTC.

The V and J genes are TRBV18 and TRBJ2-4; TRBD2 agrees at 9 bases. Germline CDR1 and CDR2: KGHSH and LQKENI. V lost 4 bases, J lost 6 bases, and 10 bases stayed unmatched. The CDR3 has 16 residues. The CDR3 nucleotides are TGTGCCAGCTCACAACTACCTGCTAGCGGGATAAACATTCAGTACTTC. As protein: CASSQLPASGINIQYF. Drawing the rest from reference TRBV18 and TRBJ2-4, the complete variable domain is NAGVMQNPRHLVRRRGQEARLRCSPMKGHSHVYWYRQLPEEGLKFMVYLQKENIIDESGMPKERFSAEFPKEGPSILRIQQVVRGDSAAYFCASSQLPASGINIQYFGAGTRLSVL.

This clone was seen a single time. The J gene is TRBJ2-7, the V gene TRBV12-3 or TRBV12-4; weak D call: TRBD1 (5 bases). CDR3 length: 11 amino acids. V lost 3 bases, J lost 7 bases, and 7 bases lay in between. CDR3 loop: CASSLGREQYF. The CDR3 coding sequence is TGTGCCAGCAGTTTGGGGCGGGAGCAGTACTTC.

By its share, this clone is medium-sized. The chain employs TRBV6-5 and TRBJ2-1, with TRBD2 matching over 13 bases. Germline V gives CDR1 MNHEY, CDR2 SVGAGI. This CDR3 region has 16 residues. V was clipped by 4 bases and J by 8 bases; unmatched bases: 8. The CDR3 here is CASSSSGLAGVDEQFF. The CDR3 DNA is TGTGCCAGCAGTTCCTCCGGACTAGCGGGAGTTGATGAGCAGTTCTTC.

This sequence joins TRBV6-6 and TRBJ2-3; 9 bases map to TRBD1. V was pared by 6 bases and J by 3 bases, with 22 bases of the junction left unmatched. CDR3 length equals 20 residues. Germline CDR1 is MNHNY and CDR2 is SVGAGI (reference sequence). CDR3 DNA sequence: TGTGCCAGCAGCCGACCATATCCAGGACAGGGGCCCGGACTTACAGATACGCAGTATTTT. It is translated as CASSRPYPGQGPGLTDTQYF.

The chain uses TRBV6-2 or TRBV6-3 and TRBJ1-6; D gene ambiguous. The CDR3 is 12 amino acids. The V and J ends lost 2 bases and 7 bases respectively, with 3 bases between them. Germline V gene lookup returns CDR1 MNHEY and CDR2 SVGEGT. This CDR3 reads CASSYANSPLHF. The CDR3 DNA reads TGTGCCAGCAGTTACGCGAATTCACCCCTCCACTTT.

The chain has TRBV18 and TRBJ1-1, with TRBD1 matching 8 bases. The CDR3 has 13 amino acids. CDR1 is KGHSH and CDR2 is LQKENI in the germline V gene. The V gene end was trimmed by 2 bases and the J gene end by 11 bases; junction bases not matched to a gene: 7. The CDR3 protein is CASSPDRQGHAFF. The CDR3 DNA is TGTGCCAGCTCACCAGACAGACAGGGGCATGCTTTCTTT.

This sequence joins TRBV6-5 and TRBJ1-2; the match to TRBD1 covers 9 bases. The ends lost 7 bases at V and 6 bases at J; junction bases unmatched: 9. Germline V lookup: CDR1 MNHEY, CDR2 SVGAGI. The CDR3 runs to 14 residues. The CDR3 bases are TGTGCCAGCACCCGAGACAGGGGGTCGAATGGCTACACCTTC. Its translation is CASTRDRGSNGYTF.

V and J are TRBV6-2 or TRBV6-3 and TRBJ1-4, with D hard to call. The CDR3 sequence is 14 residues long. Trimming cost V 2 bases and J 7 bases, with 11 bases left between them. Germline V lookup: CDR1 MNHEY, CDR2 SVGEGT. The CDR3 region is CASSYDGVFEKLFF. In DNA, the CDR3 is TGTGCCAGCAGTTACGACGGGGTTTTTGAAAAACTGTTTTTT.

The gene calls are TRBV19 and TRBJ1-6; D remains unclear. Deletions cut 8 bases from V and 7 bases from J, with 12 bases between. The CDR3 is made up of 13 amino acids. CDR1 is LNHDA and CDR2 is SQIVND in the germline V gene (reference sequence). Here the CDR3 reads CASSRRQNSPLHF. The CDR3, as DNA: TGTGCCAGTTCAAGGAGGCAGAATTCACCCCTCCACTTT.

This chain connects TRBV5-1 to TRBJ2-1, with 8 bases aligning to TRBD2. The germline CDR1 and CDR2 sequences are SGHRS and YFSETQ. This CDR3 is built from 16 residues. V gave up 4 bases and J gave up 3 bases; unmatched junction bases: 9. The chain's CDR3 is CASSPGGDLRYNEQFF. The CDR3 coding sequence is TGCGCCAGCAGCCCGGGGGGGGATTTACGCTACAATGAGCAGTTCTTC.

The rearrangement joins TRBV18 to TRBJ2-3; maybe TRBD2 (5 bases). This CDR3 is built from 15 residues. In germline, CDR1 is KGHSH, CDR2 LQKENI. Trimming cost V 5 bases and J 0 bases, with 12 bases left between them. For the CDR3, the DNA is TGTGCCAGCTCAAAAGCGGAGGCTAGCACAGATACGCAGTATTTT. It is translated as CASSKAEASTDTQYF.

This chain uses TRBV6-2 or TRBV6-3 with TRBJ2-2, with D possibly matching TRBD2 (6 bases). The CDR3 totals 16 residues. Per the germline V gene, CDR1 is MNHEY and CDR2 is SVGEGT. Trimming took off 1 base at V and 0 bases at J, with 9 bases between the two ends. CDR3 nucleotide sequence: TGTGCCAGCAGTTACTTTCGGACTACGAACACCGGGGAGCTGTTTTTT. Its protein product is CASSYFRTTNTGELFF.

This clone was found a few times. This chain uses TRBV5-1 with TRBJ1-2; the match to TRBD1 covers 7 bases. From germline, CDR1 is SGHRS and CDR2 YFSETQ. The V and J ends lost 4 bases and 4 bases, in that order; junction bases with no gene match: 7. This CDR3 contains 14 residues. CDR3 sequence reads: CASSPGTASYGYTF. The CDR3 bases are TGCGCCAGCAGCCCCGGGACAGCCAGCTATGGCTACACCTTC. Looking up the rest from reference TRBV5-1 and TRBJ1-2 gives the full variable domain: KAGVTQTPRYLIKTRGQQVTLSCSPISGHRSVSWYQQTPGQGLQFLFEYFSETQRNKGNFPGRFSGRQFSNSRSEMNVSTLELGDSALYLCASSPGTASYGYTFGSGTRLTVV.

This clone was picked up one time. In nucleotides, the CDR3 is TGTGCCAGCAGAAGGACCGGGGGTCCCCCCTACGAGCAGTACTTC. It yields the protein CASRRTGGPPYEQYF. The genes are TRBV27 and TRBJ2-7, with TRBD2 as a possible D gene (6 bases). CDR1 MNHEY and CDR2 SMNVEV come from the germline V gene (reference sequence). The CDR3 sequence is 15 residues long. Trimming shortened V by 6 bases and J by 2 bases, and 17 bases separated the two germline ends.

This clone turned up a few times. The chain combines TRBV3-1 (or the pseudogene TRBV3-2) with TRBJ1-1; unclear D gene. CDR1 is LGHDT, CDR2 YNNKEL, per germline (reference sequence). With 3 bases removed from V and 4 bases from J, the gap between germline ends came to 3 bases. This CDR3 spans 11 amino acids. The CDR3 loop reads CASSHSTEAFF. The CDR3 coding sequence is TGTGCCAGCAGCCACTCCACTGAAGCTTTCTTT.